This is a list of T cell receptor beta chains from one sample in a study of blood T cell repertoires in COVID-19. Clones were sequenced by immunoSEQ multiplex PCR, and TCRdb holds only the in-frame ones, with some missing. The profile shows about 38,000 clones, nearly 90% of them singletons. The sequenced sample consisted of peripheral blood. These receptors all stem from a man aged 60-69 years with active or convalescent COVID-19. The CDR3 runs from the conserved cysteine through the conserved F or W. D genes are given only for firm matches. Clone sizes are given selectively: once, few, many, or a class where the clone is expanded.

CDR3nt | CDR3aa | abundance | d_gene | j_gene | v_gene
TGTGCCAGCAGCTTACTCGGGGGGGCGGGTCAGCCCCAGCATTTT | CASSLLGGAGQPQHF | - | - | TRBJ1-5 | TRBV7-2
TGCAGCGTTGCAGGGGGCGACACTGAAGCTTTCTTT | CSVAGGDTEAFF | - | TRBD1 | TRBJ1-1 | TRBV29-1
TGTGCCAGCGGGGGGACGGAAACCTACGAGCAGTACTTC | CASGGTETYEQYF | medium-sized | - | TRBJ2-7 | TRBV5-5
TGTGCCACCAGCCCTCCCCGGCGGGGCTACGAGCAGTACTTC | CATSPPRRGYEQYF | few | - | TRBJ2-7 | TRBV15
TGTGCCAGCTCACCCTCTAGCGGGAGCATGTCCTACAATGAGCAGTTCTTC | CASSPSSGSMSYNEQFF | - | TRBD2 | TRBJ2-1 | TRBV18
TGCAGCGCCCAGGGGTTCTCCTACAATGAGCAGTTCTTC | CSAQGFSYNEQFF | - | - | TRBJ2-1 | TRBV29-1
TGTGCCAGCAGCACAGCAGGGGGACACACCGGGGAGCTGTTTTTT | CASSTAGGHTGELFF | - | TRBD1 | TRBJ2-2 | TRBV7-3
TGTGCCAGCTCACCCTTGCAGGGCGGCGCCACAGATACGCAGTATTTT | CASSPLQGGATDTQYF | - | - | TRBJ2-3 | TRBV18
TGTGCCAGCGAGGGGGAAGATACGCAGTATTTT | CASEGEDTQYF | - | - | TRBJ2-3 | TRBV2
TGTGCCAGCAGCTTAGGGAGCCCACTCAACTCCAATGAGCAGTTCTTC | CASSLGSPLNSNEQFF | - | - | TRBJ2-1 | TRBV7-8
TGTGCCAGCAGCTTGGACTCCGGCACAGATACGCAGTATTTT | CASSLDSGTDTQYF | - | - | TRBJ2-3 | TRBV5-5
TGCGCCAGCAGCCCCACTAGCGGGAGGTCAGATACGCAGTATTTT | CASSPTSGRSDTQYF | - | TRBD2 | TRBJ2-3 | TRBV5-1
TGTGCCAGCAGCTTGGGGCTAGCGGGAGGATACGAGCAGTACTTC | CASSLGLAGGYEQYF | - | TRBD2 | TRBJ2-7 | TRBV5-6
TGTGCCAGCAGCCCAGAGGCCGGAATCTACGCCTCCTATGGCTACACCTTC | CASSPEAGIYASYGYTF | - | - | TRBJ1-2 | TRBV9
TGTGCCATCAGTCTCCGGGGGACTAGCGGCTCCTACGAGCAGTACTTC | CAISLRGTSGSYEQYF | - | TRBD2 | TRBJ2-7 | TRBV10-3
TGTGCCAGCAGTGTCGGGGGGGCCTCCTACAATGAGCAGTTCTTC | CASSVGGASYNEQFF | once | TRBD2 | TRBJ2-1 | TRBV28
TGTGCCAGTAGTATAGGACTAGCGGGAATCTACGAGCAGTACTTC | CASSIGLAGIYEQYF | - | TRBD2 | TRBJ2-7 | TRBV19
TGTGCCAGCAGCTTCCGGGAGGCCTCCTACAATGAGCAGTTCTTC | CASSFREASYNEQFF | - | TRBD2 | TRBJ2-1 | TRBV7-6
TGTGCCAGCAGCCCGGGAGTTACCTACGAGCAGTACTTC | CASSPGVTYEQYF | - | - | TRBJ2-7 | TRBV6-2/TRBV6-3
TGTGCCAGTAGACGTGACAGTTCCCTGAACACTGAAGCTTTCTTT | CASRRDSSLNTEAFF | - | - | TRBJ1-1 | TRBV19
TGTGCCAGCAGTTTTTGGGGCCGAACAGGGGGTACTACCTACGAGCAGTACTTC | CASSFWGRTGGTTYEQYF | - | TRBD1 | TRBJ2-7 | TRBV28
TGTGCCAGTAGTAGGGAGGGTTTGGGTAGCAATCAGCCCCAGCATTTT | CASSREGLGSNQPQHF | - | - | TRBJ1-5 | TRBV19
TGTGCCAGCAGTTTTGGCAGGGAGCTGTTTTTT | CASSFGRELFF | - | - | TRBJ2-2 | TRBV2
TGTGCCAGCAGCCAATTAGACAAGACCTATGGCTACACCTTC | CASSQLDKTYGYTF | - | - | TRBJ1-2 | TRBV3-1/TRBV3-2
TGTGCCAGCGGAGTACAGGGGGCTAGTGGCTACACCTTC | CASGVQGASGYTF | - | TRBD1 | TRBJ1-2 | TRBV3-1/TRBV3-2
TGTGCCAGCAACCCAGCGGAAGGCATAGCTGGCACGCAGTATTTT | CASNPAEGIAGTQYF | - | - | TRBJ2-3 | TRBV6-6
TGTGCCAGCAGCCTTTATCTAGCGGGAGAGTATAATGAGCAGTTCTTC | CASSLYLAGEYNEQFF | - | TRBD2 | TRBJ2-1 | TRBV4-2
TGTGCCAGCAGTCGACTAGCGGGAAACACCGGGGAGCTGTTTTTT | CASSRLAGNTGELFF | medium-sized | TRBD2 | TRBJ2-2 | TRBV5-4
TGCAGCGTTGAACTAGACGACACCGGGGAGCTGTTTTTT | CSVELDDTGELFF | - | - | TRBJ2-2 | TRBV29-1
TGTGCCAGCGTGGGTACCGGGGATAATTCACCCCTCCACTTT | CASVGTGDNSPLHF | - | - | TRBJ1-6 | TRBV3-1/TRBV3-2
TGTGCCAGCAGCTTGAGTCCAGGGGCGTGGGAGACCCAGTACTTC | CASSLSPGAWETQYF | - | - | TRBJ2-5 | TRBV5-6
TGTGCCAGCAAGCGGGAGTTGGCCGGGGAGCTGTTTTTT | CASKRELAGELFF | - | TRBD2 | TRBJ2-2 | TRBV2
TGTGCCAGCAGCCACGGGACAGGGGATGGCTACACCTTC | CASSHGTGDGYTF | - | TRBD1 | TRBJ1-2 | TRBV4-2
TGTGCCAGCAGTGGGGGACAAGTTCAAGAGACCCAGTACTTC | CASSGGQVQETQYF | - | - | TRBJ2-5 | TRBV2
TGTGCCAGCAGCCAACTAGCGGGGGCCTACGAGCAGTACTTC | CASSQLAGAYEQYF | once | TRBD2 | TRBJ2-7 | TRBV3-1/TRBV3-2
TGTGCCAGCAGTCCCCAGGCCCTCGGGGGTAACATTCAGTACTTC | CASSPQALGGNIQYF | - | - | TRBJ2-4 | TRBV27
TGTGCCAGCAGTGATCGACGGACAGGGCGGGATTATGGCTACACCTTC | CASSDRRTGRDYGYTF | - | TRBD1 | TRBJ1-2 | TRBV6-1
TGTGCCAGCAGTTTTGCCCAGTACGAGCAGTACTTC | CASSFAQYEQYF | - | - | TRBJ2-7 | TRBV12-3/TRBV12-4
TGTGCCAGTAGCGAGGACAGGGGGCCTTACGAGCAGTACTTC | CASSEDRGPYEQYF | few | TRBD1 | TRBJ2-7 | TRBV19
TGCGCCAGCAGCTTGGATCAGGTACGGTTCTTC | CASSLDQVRFF | - | - | TRBJ2-1 | TRBV5-1
TGTGCCAGCAGCTTGGGGTCCATTAGCGGGAATACGCAGTATTTT | CASSLGSISGNTQYF | - | TRBD2 | TRBJ2-3 | TRBV3-1/TRBV3-2